One sample yielded the 8 T cell receptor beta chains listed below, sequenced in a study of TIL therapy for anti-PD-1-resistant metastatic lung cancer. The immunoSEQ assay was v3. Method: immunoSEQ multiplex PCR; TCRdb's copy keeps in-frame clones and lacks some. The sample holds some 90,000 clones, roughly 65% seen once. The time point is: pre-treatment sample, taken before nivolumab and TIL therapy. Pleural nodules or supraclavicular lymph nodes made up most of the excised metastases sampled. The starting material was tumor tissue, obtained at baseline. The source is a person between 25 and 79 years old with non-small cell lung cancer.

V gene TRBV5-6 combines with J gene TRBJ2-3; 8 bases line up with TRBD1. The CDR3 runs to 16 residues. V dropped 4 bases and J dropped 1; count of bases not matched to a gene: 8. Germline V gives CDR1 SGHDT, CDR2 YYEEEE. CDR3 sequence: CASSPWTGLGTDTQYF. CDR3 DNA: TGTGCCAGCAGCCCCTGGACAGGGCTGGGCACAGATACGCAGTATTTT.

This clone was counted once. The chain employs TRBV13 and TRBJ1-1; no reliable D call. The V and J ends lost 4 bases and 1 base respectively, with 10 bases between them. The CDR3 extends over 14 amino acids. The germline CDR1 and CDR2 sequences are PRHDT and FYEKMQ (reference sequence). CDR3 sequence reads: CASSYPHPNTEAFF. DNA for the CDR3: TGTGCCAGCAGCTATCCCCACCCGAACACTGAAGCTTTCTTT.

This clone was recorded a few times. This chain links TRBV2 with TRBJ2-7; the match to TRBD2 covers 9 bases. CDR1 and CDR2 from the germline V gene are SNHLY and FYNNEI. The CDR3 loop spans 14 amino acids. The junction had 9 bases not matched to a gene; V was cut back by 8 bases and J by 4 bases. The CDR3 DNA follows: TGTGCCAGCGTAAGGGGGCTAGCGGGATACGAGCAGTACTTC. Translating it yields CASVRGLAGYEQYF.

The chain joins TRBV27 to TRBJ1-1, with 7 nucleotides matching TRBD1. CDR1 and CDR2 from the germline V gene are MNHEY and SMNVEV (reference sequence). This CDR3 region has 13 residues. Trimming removed 8 bases from V and 3 bases from J; junction bases left unmatched: 6. CDR3 amino acids: CASGLRGYTEAFF. The DNA of the CDR3 is TGTGCCAGCGGTCTCAGGGGGTACACTGAAGCTTTCTTT.

Comment on this clone: Compared with germline, one end of the junction differs, possibly owing to a read error. The sample holds other DNA sequences that translate to the same CDR3. The chain uses TRBV9 and TRBJ2-2, with 10 bases aligning to TRBD2. This CDR3 has 13 residues. Germline assignment: CDR1 SGDLS and CDR2 YYNGEE. CDR3 bases: TGTGCCCGCAGCGGGGGGGGCGCCGGGGAGCTGTTTTTT. Its translation is CARSGGGAGELFF.

This clone was picked up a small number of times. The J gene is TRBJ1-1, the V gene TRBV29-1; D uncertain. Germline CDR1 and CDR2: SQVTM and ANQGSEA. Trimming cost V 6 bases and J 7 bases, with 12 bases left between them. This CDR3 has 11 residues. CDR3 sequence reads: CSVLESFEAFF. CDR3 nucleotide sequence: TGCAGCGTATTGGAATCCTTTGAAGCTTTCTTT.

The genes are TRBV7-9 and TRBJ1-4, with a weak D call TRBD1 (5 bases). The ends were cut back, 4 bases at V and 3 bases at J, with 12 bases in the middle. Germline-derived CDR1 and CDR2 are SEHNR and FQNEAQ (reference sequence). This CDR3 is 15 amino acids long. CDR3 sequence (DNA): TGTGCCAGCAGCTCCGCGGGGGGTGCTAATGAAAAACTGTTTTTT. It codes for CASSSAGGANEKLFF.

The chain combines TRBV27 with TRBJ2-7; D gene uncertain. The ends were cut back, 3 bases at V and 2 bases at J, with 8 bases in the middle. The CDR3 extends over 13 amino acids. Germline V gene lookup returns CDR1 MNHEY and CDR2 SMNVEV (reference sequence). CDR3 region: CASSLRRTYEQYF. DNA of the CDR3: TGTGCCAGCAGTTTGAGACGGACCTACGAGCAGTACTTC.